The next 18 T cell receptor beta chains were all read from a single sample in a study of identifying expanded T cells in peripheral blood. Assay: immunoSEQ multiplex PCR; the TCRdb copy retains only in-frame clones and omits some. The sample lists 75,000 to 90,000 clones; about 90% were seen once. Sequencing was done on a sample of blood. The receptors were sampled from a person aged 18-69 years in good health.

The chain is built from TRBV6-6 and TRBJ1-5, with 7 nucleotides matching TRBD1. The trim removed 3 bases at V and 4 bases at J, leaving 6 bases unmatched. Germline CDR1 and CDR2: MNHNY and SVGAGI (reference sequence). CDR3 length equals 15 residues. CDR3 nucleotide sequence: TGTGCCAGCAGTTATCGACAGGGAGAAAATCAGCCCCAGCATTTT. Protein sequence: CASSYRQGENQPQHF.

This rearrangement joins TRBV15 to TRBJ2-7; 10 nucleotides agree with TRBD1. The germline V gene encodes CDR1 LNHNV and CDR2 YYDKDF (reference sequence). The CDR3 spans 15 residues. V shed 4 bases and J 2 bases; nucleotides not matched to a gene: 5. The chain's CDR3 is CATSKKGQGTYEQYF. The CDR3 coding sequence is TGTGCCACCAGCAAGAAGGGACAGGGGACCTACGAGCAGTACTTC.

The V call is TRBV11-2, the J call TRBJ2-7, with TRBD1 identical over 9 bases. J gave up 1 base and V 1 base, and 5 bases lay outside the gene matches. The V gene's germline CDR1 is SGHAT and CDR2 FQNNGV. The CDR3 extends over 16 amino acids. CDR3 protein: CASSLVRTGASYEQYF. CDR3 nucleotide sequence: TGTGCCAGCAGCTTAGTGCGGACAGGGGCTTCCTACGAGCAGTACTTC.

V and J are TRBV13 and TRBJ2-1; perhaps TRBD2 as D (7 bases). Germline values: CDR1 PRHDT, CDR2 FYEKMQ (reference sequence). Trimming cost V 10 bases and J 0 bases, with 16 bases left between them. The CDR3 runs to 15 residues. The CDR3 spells CATRRGASSYNEQFF. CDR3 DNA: TGTGCCACCCGCCGGGGGGCTAGCTCCTACAATGAGCAGTTCTTC.

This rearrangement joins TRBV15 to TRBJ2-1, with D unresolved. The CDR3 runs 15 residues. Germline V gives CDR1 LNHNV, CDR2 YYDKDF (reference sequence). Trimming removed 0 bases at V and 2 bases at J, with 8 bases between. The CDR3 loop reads CATSRDGRTYNEQFF. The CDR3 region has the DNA TGTGCCACCAGCAGAGATGGGCGGACCTACAATGAGCAGTTCTTC. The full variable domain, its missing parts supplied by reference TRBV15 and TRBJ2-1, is DAMVIQNPRYQVTQFGKPVTLSCSQTLNHNVMYWYQQKSSQAPKLLFHYYDKDFNNEADTPDNFQSRRPNTSFCFLDIRSPGLGDTAMYLCATSRDGRTYNEQFFGPGTRLTVL.

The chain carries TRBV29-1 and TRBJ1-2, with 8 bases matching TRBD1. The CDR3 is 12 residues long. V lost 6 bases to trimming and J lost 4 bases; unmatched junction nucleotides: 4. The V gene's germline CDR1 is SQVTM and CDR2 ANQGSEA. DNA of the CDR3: TGCAGCGTCGGCACAGGGGGCTATGGCTACACCTTC. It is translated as CSVGTGGYGYTF.

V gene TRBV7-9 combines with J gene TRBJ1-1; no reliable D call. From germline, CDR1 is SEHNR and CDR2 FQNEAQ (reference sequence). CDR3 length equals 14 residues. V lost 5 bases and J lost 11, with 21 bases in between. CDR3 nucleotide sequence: TGTGCCAGCAGCCCTGTCGGGAAAACAGTATTGGCTTTCTTT. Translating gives CASSPVGKTVLAFF.

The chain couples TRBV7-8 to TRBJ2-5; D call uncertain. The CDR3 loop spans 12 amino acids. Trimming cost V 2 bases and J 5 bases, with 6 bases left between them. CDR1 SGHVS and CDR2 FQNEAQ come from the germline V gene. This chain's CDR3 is CASSLTVETQYF. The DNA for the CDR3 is TGTGCCAGCAGCTTAACAGTGGAGACCCAGTACTTC.

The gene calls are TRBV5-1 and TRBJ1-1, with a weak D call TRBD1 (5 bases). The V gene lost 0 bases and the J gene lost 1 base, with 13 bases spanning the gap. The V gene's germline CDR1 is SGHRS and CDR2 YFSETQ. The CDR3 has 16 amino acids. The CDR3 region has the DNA TGCGCCAGCAGCTTGGGGGCCAGGGATAGGAACACTGAAGCTTTCTTT. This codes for CASSLGARDRNTEAFF.

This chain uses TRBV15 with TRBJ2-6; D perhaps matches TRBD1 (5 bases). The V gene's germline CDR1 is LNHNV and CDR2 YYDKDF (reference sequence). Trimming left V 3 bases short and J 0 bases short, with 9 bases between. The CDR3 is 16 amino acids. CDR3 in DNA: TGTGCCACCAGCAGGTGGGGCAGCTCTGGGGCCAACGTCCTGACTTTC. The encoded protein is CATSRWGSSGANVLTF.

Here the CDR3 DNA reads TGTGCCAGCAGCCAGTCGTTAGCTTACAATGAGCAGTTCTTC. Translated, it gives CASSQSLAYNEQFF. The rearrangement links TRBV14 to TRBJ2-1, with D hard to call. The CDR3 runs 14 residues. V lost 3 bases, J lost 4 bases, and 10 bases lay in between. Germline V lookup: CDR1 SGHDN, CDR2 FVKESK.

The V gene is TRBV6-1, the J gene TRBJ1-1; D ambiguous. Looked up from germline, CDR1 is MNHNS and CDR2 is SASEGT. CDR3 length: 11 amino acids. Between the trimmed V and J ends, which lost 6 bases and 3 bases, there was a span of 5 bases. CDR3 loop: CASRVYTEAFF. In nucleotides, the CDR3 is TGTGCCAGCAGAGTATACACTGAAGCTTTCTTT.

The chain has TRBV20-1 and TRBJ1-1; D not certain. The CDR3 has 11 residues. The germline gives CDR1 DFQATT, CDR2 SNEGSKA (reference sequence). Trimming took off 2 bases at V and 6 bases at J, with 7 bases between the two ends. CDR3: CSARPHSEAFF. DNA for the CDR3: TGCAGTGCTAGACCGCACTCTGAAGCTTTCTTT.

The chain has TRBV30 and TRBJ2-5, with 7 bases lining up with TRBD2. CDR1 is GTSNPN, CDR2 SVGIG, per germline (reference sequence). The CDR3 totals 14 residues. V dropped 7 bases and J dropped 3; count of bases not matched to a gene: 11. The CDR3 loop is CASGRSGIEETQYF. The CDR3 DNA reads TGTGCCTCCGGGAGGTCTGGGATCGAAGAGACCCAGTACTTC. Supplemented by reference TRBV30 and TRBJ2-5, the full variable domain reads SQTIHQWPATLVQPVGSPLSLECTVEGTSNPNLYWYRQAAGRGLQLLFYSVGIGQISSEVPQNLSASRPQDRQFILSSKKLLLSDSGFYLCASGRSGIEETQYFGPGTRLLVL.

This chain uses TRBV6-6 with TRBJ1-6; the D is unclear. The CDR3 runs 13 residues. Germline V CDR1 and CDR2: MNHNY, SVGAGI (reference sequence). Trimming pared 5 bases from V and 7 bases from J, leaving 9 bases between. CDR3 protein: CASSGESNSPLHF. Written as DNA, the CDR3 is TGTGCCAGCAGTGGAGAGTCAAATTCACCCCTCCACTTT.

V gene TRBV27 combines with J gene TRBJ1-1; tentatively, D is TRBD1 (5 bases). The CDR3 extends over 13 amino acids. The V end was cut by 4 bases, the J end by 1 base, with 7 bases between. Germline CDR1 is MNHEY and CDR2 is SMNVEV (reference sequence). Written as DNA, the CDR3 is TGTGCCAGCAGTTGGAGGGGGAACACTGAAGCTTTCTTT. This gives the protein CASSWRGNTEAFF.

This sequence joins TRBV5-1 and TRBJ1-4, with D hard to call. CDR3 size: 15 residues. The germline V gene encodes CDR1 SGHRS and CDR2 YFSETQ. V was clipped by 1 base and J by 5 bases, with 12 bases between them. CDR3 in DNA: TGCGCCAGCAGCTTGTTTGGGCGGACGAATGAAAAACTGTTTTTT. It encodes CASSLFGRTNEKLFF. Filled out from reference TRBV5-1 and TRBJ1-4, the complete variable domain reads KAGVTQTPRYLIKTRGQQVTLSCSPISGHRSVSWYQQTPGQGLQFLFEYFSETQRNKGNFPGRFSGRQFSNSRSEMNVSTLELGDSALYLCASSLFGRTNEKLFFGSGTQLSVL.

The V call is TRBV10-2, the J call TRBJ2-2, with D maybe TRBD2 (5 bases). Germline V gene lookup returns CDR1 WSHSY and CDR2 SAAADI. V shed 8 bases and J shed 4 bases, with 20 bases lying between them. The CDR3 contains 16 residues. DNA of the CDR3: TGCGCCAGCCTTAAGCGAGCGGTCCGATCCACCGGGGAGCTGTTTTTT. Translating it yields CASLKRAVRSTGELFF.